Listed below are T cell receptor beta chains from one sample, sequenced in a study of T cell changes during pregnancy in multiple sclerosis. The data were produced by immunoSEQ multiplex PCR, yet TCRdb's version contains in-frame clones alone and is incomplete. Of roughly 40,000 clones in the sample, about 91% were seen once. The source material was CD4+ T cells from peripheral blood mononuclear cells, sampled after pregnancy. The origin of the receptors is a female donor in good health, enrolled as a control in a pregnancy study. Each CDR3 is given without its conserved first and last residue. Fields, in order: V gene, CDR3 protein.

>TRBV2
ASSEVSYGRGQETQY
>TRBV7-9
ASSHGQVESPLH
>TRBV5-1
ASSFGTGTSPLH
>TRBV5-6
ASSPLRDRAEKLF
>TRBV11-3
ASSLGDGTQY
>TRBV29-1
SVGTGASSDTQY
>TRBV7-3
ASSLGASGSRSEQF
>TRBV2
ASSWSSYEQY
>TRBV4-2
ASSQDFTRSEQY
>TRBV29-1
SASGTSDNEQF
>TRBV7-9
ASSLGTGNNSPLH
>TRBV14
ASSQRGDDTGELF
>TRBV5-1
ASSPTSGGYDGYT
>TRBV5-1
ASSLASGNYGYT
>TRBV6-6
ASSARGGVNTGELF
>TRBV18
ASSLRGLDEQY
>TRBV5-1
ASSSRGGESTQY
>TRBV27
ASSSPGGRVYNEQF
>TRBV11-1
ASTQGLARNEQF
>TRBV6-5
ASSSSTDTQY
>TRBV30
ASSGGRVDTQY
>TRBV15
ATSRGGPQH
>TRBV29-1
SVLDRGTEAF
>TRBV4-1
ASSQDPGLAVGELF
>TRBV28
ASRPIDSPYEQY
>TRBV28
ASGQVTSGNTIY
>TRBV5-4
ASSLGQGAYNYGYT
>TRBV6-5
ASSMTGSPSYEQY
>TRBV10-3
AISERRGGNQPQH
>TRBV4-3
ASRPVGTGGEGYT
>TRBV5-4
ASSNNLDNEQF
>TRBV27
ASSLLGVGDEQY
>TRBV7-2
ASSSRGLAGKNEQF
>TRBV30
AWGEGLPRDTQY
>TRBV10-1
ASSEATAGGPYNEQF
>TRBV11-2
ASSLERGRNTEAF
>TRBV5-1
ASSWTGSNSPLH
>TRBV29-1
SVHSQGLVETQY
>TRBV9
ASSVSPSGIGGEKLF
>TRBV29-1
SVPWTSATDTQY
>TRBV5-4
ASSLGLAGVTGELF
>TRBV21-1
ASSNGLLTGDHTEAF
>TRBV6-1
ASSEAPGDTQY
>TRBV28
ASSPEAGSPLH
>TRBV5-4
ASSPPGQLNTGELF
>TRBV10-1
ASSAVIGGEAF
>TRBV19
ASSPDRGYTEAF
>TRBV23-1
ASSHTLAGSTDTQY
>TRBV27
ASRPGQGPYYEQY